This TCR beta chain is drawn from a study of control samples from healthy donors and cancer patients. Produced via immunoSEQ multiplex PCR; TCRdb's table is partial and in-frame only. Of roughly 88,000 clones detected, 90% to 95% appear once; the ten largest clones hold roughly 0.92%. This CDR3 is built from 16 residues. After removal of 5 bases from V and 2 bases from J, the junction contained 12 bases not matched to a gene. CDR1 SGHTA and CDR2 FQGNSA come from the germline V gene. Sequencing used blood. The chain uses TRBV7-2 and TRBJ2-7; 7 bases agree with TRBD2. This clonotype originated in a woman in her twenties or thirties in good health. CDR3 protein: CASSHQLATTPYEQYF. CDR3 sequence (DNA): TGTGCCAGCAGCCACCAACTAGCGACTACGCCCTACGAGCAGTACTTC.